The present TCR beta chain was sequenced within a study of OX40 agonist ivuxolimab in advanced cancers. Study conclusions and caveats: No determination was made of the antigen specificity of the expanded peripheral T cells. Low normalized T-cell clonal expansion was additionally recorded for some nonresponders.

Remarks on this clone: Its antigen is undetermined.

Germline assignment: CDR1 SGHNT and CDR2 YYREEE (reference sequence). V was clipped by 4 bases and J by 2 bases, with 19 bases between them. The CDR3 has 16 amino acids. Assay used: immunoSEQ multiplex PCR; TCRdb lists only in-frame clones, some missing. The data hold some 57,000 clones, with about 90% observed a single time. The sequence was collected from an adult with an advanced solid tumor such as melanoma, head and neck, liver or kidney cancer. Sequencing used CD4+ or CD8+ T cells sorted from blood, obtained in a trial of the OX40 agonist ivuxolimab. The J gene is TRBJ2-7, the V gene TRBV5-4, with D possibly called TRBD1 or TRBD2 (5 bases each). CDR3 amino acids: CASSAYTLGDPYEQYF. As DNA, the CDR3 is TGTGCCAGCAGCGCTTATACTCTGGGGGATCCCTACGAGCAGTACTTC.